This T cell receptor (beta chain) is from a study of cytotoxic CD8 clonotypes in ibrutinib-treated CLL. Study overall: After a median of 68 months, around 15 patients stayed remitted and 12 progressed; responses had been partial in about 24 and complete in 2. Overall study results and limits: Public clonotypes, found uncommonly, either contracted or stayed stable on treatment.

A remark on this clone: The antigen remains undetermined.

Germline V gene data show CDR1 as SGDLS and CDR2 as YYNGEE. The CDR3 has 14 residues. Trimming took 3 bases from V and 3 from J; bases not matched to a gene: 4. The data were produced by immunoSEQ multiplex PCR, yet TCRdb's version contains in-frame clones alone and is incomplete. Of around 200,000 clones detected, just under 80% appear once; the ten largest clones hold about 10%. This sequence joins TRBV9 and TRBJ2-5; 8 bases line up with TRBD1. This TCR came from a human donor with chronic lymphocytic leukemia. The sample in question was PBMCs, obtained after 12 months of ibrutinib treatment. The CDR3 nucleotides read TGTGCCAGCAGCGCACAGGGGGGAAAAGAGACCCAGTACTTC. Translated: CASSAQGGKETQYF.